These T cell receptor beta chains were read from a single sample in a study of shared clonotypes between healthy human individuals. Measured with immunoSEQ multiplex PCR; TCRdb has only the in-frame clones, and not every one. The sample comprises over 1.5 million clones, approximately 98% of which are singletons, and roughly 0.4% rests with the top ten. Source material: naive CD4+ T cells sorted from blood. The receptors were sampled from a man aged 25 to 40 in good health. Each CDR3 is given without its conserved first and last residue. Each record gives: D gene, V gene, J gene, CDR3 length, CDR3 protein. The D gene is left open where the match is weak.

D: NA
V: TRBV18
J: TRBJ1-3
length: 13
CDR3: ASSPVKSSGNTIY

D: NA
V: TRBV4-1
J: TRBJ2-1
length: 7
CDR3: AGNNEQF

D: TRBD2
V: TRBV30
J: TRBJ2-1
length: 12
CDR3: AWSRGLANNEQF

D: TRBD1
V: TRBV6-1
J: TRBJ2-1
length: 9
CDR3: ASDRANEQF

D: NA
V: TRBV7-9
J: TRBJ2-5
length: 11
CDR3: ASNPGSQRTQY

D: NA
V: TRBV5-1
J: TRBJ1-1
length: 12
CDR3: ASCVGSLNTEAF

D: TRBD2
V: TRBV7-2
J: TRBJ2-3
length: 14
CDR3: ASSLVAGGPQDTQY

D: NA
V: TRBV28
J: TRBJ1-2
length: 13
CDR3: ASRPEGLPNYGYT

D: TRBD2
V: TRBV19
J: TRBJ2-1
length: 14
CDR3: ASSHRLAGGNNEQF

D: TRBD1
V: TRBV28
J: TRBJ1-2
length: 13
CDR3: ASSSFTGGYYGYT

D: NA
V: TRBV7-9
J: TRBJ2-3
length: 15
CDR3: ASSSRGAGLSTDTQY

D: NA
V: TRBV11-2
J: TRBJ2-5
length: 11
CDR3: ASSRGQQETQY

D: NA
V: TRBV28
J: TRBJ2-5
length: 13
CDR3: ASSLPQRAAETQY

D: TRBD2
V: TRBV6-1
J: TRBJ2-1
length: 15
CDR3: ASSEPGLAGGRQEQF

D: TRBD2
V: TRBV29-1
J: TRBJ2-1
length: 12
CDR3: SSGLAGIYNEQF

D: TRBD1
V: TRBV18
J: TRBJ1-2
length: 14
CDR3: TSSPTTGTAVWGYT

D: NA
V: TRBV19
J: TRBJ2-7
length: 12
CDR3: ASSILPLSYEQY